Listed below are T cell receptor beta chains from one sample, sequenced in a study of cytomegalovirus exposure and HLA in healthy donors. Produced via immunoSEQ multiplex PCR; TCRdb's table is partial and in-frame only. Its table records just under 60,000 clones. The sample taken for sequencing was PBMCs. These receptors were collected from a male donor in good health and CMV-seronegative. Both conserved end residues are part of each CDR3. The D gene is left open where the match is weak.

v_call	d_call	j_call	cdr3_aa	cdr3_nt
TRBV2	NA	TRBJ1-2	CASSGQSYGYTF	TGTGCCAGCAGTGGACAGAGCTATGGCTACACCTTC
TRBV10-1	NA	TRBJ2-4	CASMGLCKNIQYF	TGCGCCAGCATGGGGCTGTGTAAAAACATTCAGTACTTC
TRBV19	TRBD1	TRBJ1-5	CASSMTGGGRQPQHF	TGTGCCAGTAGTATGACAGGGGGCGGAAGACAGCCCCAGCATTTT
TRBV4-3	TRBD1	TRBJ2-1	CASAVRERGPDEQFF	TGCGCCAGCGCTGTACGGGAAAGGGGGCCGGATGAGCAGTTCTTC
TRBV5-5	TRBD1	TRBJ1-6	CASSTDRGSTYNSPLHF	TGTGCCAGCAGCACGGACAGGGGGAGTACCTATAATTCACCCCTCCACTTT
TRBV2	NA	TRBJ1-2	CASSKGANYGYTF	TGTGCCAGCAGTAAGGGGGCTAACTATGGCTACACCTTC
TRBV5-1	TRBD1	TRBJ2-5	CASSQQGADWETQYF	TGCGCCAGCAGCCAACAGGGGGCGGATTGGGAGACCCAGTACTTC
TRBV5-6	TRBD2	TRBJ2-2	CASSRRAGYTGELFF	TGTGCCAGCAGCCGCAGAGCGGGGTATACCGGGGAGCTGTTTTTT
TRBV2	NA	TRBJ1-1	CASRQFPNTEAFF	TGTGCCAGCAGACAGTTTCCCAACACTGAAGCTTTCTTT
TRBV19	TRBD1	TRBJ2-3	CASSARTGALGDTQYF	TGTGCCAGTAGTGCCCGGACAGGGGCCCTGGGAGATACGCAGTATTTT
TRBV2	NA	TRBJ2-7	CASSLDRISAYEQYF	TGTGCCAGCAGCTTGGACAGAATCTCTGCCTACGAGCAGTACTTC